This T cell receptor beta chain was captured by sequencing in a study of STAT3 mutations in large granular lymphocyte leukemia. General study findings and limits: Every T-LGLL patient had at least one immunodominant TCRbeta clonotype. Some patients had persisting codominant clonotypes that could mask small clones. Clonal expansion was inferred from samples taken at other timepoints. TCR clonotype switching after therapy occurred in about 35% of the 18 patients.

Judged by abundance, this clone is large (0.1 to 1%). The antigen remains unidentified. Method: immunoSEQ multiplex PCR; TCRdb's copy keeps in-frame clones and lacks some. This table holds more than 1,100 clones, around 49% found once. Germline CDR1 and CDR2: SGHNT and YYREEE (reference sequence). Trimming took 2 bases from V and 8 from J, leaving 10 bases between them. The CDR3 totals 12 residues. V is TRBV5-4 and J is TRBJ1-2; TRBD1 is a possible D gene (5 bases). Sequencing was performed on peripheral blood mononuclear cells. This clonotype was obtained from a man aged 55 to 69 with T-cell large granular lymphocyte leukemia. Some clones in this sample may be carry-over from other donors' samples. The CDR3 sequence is CASSFSGLGYTF. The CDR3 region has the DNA TGTGCCAGCAGCTTCTCAGGGTTAGGCTACACCTTC.